This T cell receptor (beta chain) was identified in a study of blood T cell repertoires in COVID-19. About the research overall: Spain, Italy and the United States supplied samples that represented acute and convalescent COVID-19. T cells, B-cell-depleted T cells, or PBMCs supplied cDNA or gDNA.

CDR1 and CDR2 (germline): SGHVS, FQNEAQ. The CDR3 covers 13 residues. V was cut by 2 bases and J by 1 base, with 3 bases left in between. Per the original data handling: Using reference gene primer amplification, nucleated cell counts were estimated. Sequencing used immunoSEQ multiplex PCR; TCRdb keeps in-frame clones, though not all of them. The DNA was the basis for D and trimming; V, J and clone size are from that table. The sample has approximately 150,000 clones; roughly 89% are singletons. Sequenced input: peripheral blood. The TCR sequence derives from a woman aged 50 to 65 with active or convalescent COVID-19. V gene TRBV7-8 combines with J gene TRBJ1-5, with unresolved D. Written as DNA, the CDR3 is TGTGCCAGCAGCTTACGGAGCAATCAGCCCCAGCATTTT. This sequence encodes CASSLRSNQPQHF.